The 28 T cell receptor beta chains given below trace back to one sample, sequenced in a study of T cells in Graves' hyperthyroidism and ophthalmopathy. Template material for amplifying TCR beta CDR3 regions consisted of RNA transcripts. HTBI primers were used for first-round RT-PCR of the TCR CDR3. TCRdb re-called the multiplex PCR reads through MiXCR, storing one row per CDR3 protein. The sample holds about 420,000 distinct CDR3 sequences, approximately 13% seen once. The sample comprised blood. These receptors were obtained from a woman between 18 and 30 years old with Graves' hyperthyroidism.

This clonotype occurred a few times. V usage is TRBV4-1 and J usage is TRBJ2-5, with a weak D call TRBD1 (5 bases). V was cut by 1 base and J by 13 bases, with 19 bases left in between. The CDR3 contains 14 residues. CDR1 MGHRA and CDR2 YSYEKL come from the germline V gene. CDR3 nucleotide sequence: TGCGCCAGCAGCCAAGTGGGGTTGGGGCCAAACCCGTACTTC. It encodes CASSQVGLGPNPYF.

This clonotype was detected a few times. This chain uses TRBV25-1 with TRBJ2-1, with 12 bases aligning to TRBD1. The CDR3 runs to 13 residues. V lost 8 bases, J lost 10 bases, and 6 bases stayed unmatched. CDR1 and CDR2 from the germline V gene are MGHDK and SYGVNS. CDR3 sequence: CASRGTGGYEQFF. The DNA of the CDR3 is TGTGCCAGCCGGGGGACAGGGGGCTACGAGCAGTTCTTC.

This clonotype appeared a few times. The V call is TRBV4-1, the J call TRBJ1-6; 9 nucleotides match TRBD1. Trimming took 1 base from V and 10 from J; bases not matched to a gene: 5. CDR1 MGHRA and CDR2 YSYEKL come from the germline V gene. The CDR3 is 15 residues long. The CDR3 is CASSQVGTGLSPLHF. For the CDR3, the DNA is TGCGCCAGCAGCCAAGTCGGGACAGGGCTCTCACCCCTCCACTTT.

This sequence joins TRBV30 and TRBJ2-1; maybe TRBD1 (7 bases). The germline gives CDR1 GTSNPN, CDR2 SVGIG (reference sequence). The V end lost 4 bases, the J end lost 8 bases, and 18 bases lay between the germline ends. This CDR3 region has 14 residues. CDR3 in amino acids: CAWNTGVGGDEQFF. In DNA form, the CDR3 reads TGTGCCTGGAATACGGGAGTAGGGGGCGATGAGCAGTTCTTC.

CDR3 in amino acids: CASSSGTGENGYTF. The CDR3 DNA is TGCGCCAGCAGCTCCGGGACAGGGGAAAATGGCTACACCTTC. The V and J genes are TRBV5-1 and TRBJ1-2, with 10 bases lining up with TRBD1. This CDR3 contains 14 residues. V trimming: 3 bases; J trimming: 6 bases; junction bases outside the gene matches: 5. Germline loops: CDR1 SGHRS, CDR2 YFSETQ.

The chain uses TRBV4-3 and TRBJ1-4; possibly TRBD1 for D (6 bases). The CDR3 extends over 16 amino acids. The V end lost 0 bases, the J end lost 8 bases, and 16 bases lay between the germline ends. Looked up from germline, CDR1 is LGHNA and CDR2 is YSLEER. CDR3 sequence reads: CASSQDGGGAGEKLFF. Written as DNA, the CDR3 is TGCGCCAGCAGCCAAGATGGGGGGGGCGCAGGGGAAAAACTGTTTTTT.

In DNA, the CDR3 is TGCAGTGCTAAAACTAGTTACAATGAGCAGTTCTTC. Translating it yields CSAKTSYNEQFF. The chain recombines TRBV20-1 with TRBJ2-1; the D gene is possibly TRBD2 (5 bases). The V gene's germline CDR1 is DFQATT and CDR2 SNEGSKA (reference sequence). V was pared by 4 bases and J by 4 bases, with 8 bases between. CDR3 size: 12 residues.

This rearrangement joins TRBV29-1 to TRBJ2-3; unclear D gene. Germline V CDR1 and CDR2: SQVTM, ANQGSEA. V dropped 7 bases and J dropped 4 bases, with 12 bases sitting between them. This CDR3 contains 12 residues. DNA for the CDR3: TGCAGCGCCAATTATTACCCAGATACGCAGTATTTT. This gives the protein CSANYYPDTQYF.

The table lists this clonotype with a few counts. The chain is built from TRBV12-3 or TRBV12-4 and TRBJ1-5; D is unclear. Trimming took 6 bases from V and 3 from J, leaving 6 bases between them. The CDR3 contains 12 residues. CDR3 bases: TGTGCCAGCAGCGGGTACAATCAGCCCCAGCATTTT. Translated: CASSGYNQPQHF.

V and J are TRBV19 and TRBJ1-2; TRBD1 matches 10 bases. The CDR3 covers 14 residues. Germline CDR1 and CDR2: LNHDA and SQIVND (reference sequence). J lost 8 bases, V lost 6 bases, and 9 bases had no gene match. CDR3 sequence reads: CASSQVGTGVGYTF. The CDR3 DNA is TGTGCCAGTAGCCAAGTAGGGACAGGGGTCGGCTACACCTTC.

The sample holds many counts of this clonotype. The V and J genes are TRBV5-1 and TRBJ1-4, with a weak D call TRBD1 (5 bases). Trimming removed 4 bases at V and 7 bases at J, with 14 bases between. CDR3 length: 14 amino acids. Germline V gene data show CDR1 as SGHRS and CDR2 as YFSETQ. CDR3 region: CASSAGLWGEKLFF. As DNA, the CDR3 is TGCGCCAGCAGCGCGGGACTGTGGGGTGAAAAACTGTTTTTT.

The genes are TRBV29-1 and TRBJ1-2, with a weak D call TRBD1 (6 bases). CDR1 and CDR2 (germline): SQVTM, ANQGSEA. The CDR3 is 14 amino acids. Trimming pared 3 bases from V and 8 bases from J, leaving 19 bases between. The CDR3 DNA sequence: TGCAGCGTTGAGGGTGGGGTGGCAGGGGAAGGCTACACCTTC. It yields the protein CSVEGGVAGEGYTF. Looking up the rest from reference TRBV29-1 and TRBJ1-2 gives the full variable domain: SAVISQKPSRDICQRGTSLTIQCQVDSQVTMMFWYRQQPGQSLTLIATANQGSEATYESGFVIDKFPISRPNLTFSTLTVSNMSPEDSSIYLCSVEGGVAGEGYTFGSGTRLTVV.

This clonotype was detected many times. The chain recombines TRBV27 with TRBJ2-7, with TRBD1 as a possible D gene (5 bases). CDR1 is MNHEY and CDR2 is SMNVEV in the germline V gene (reference sequence). The CDR3 consists of 13 residues. The V gene lost 6 bases and the J gene lost 7 bases, with 16 bases spanning the gap. The DNA for the CDR3 is TGTGCCAGCAGGGAGTCAGGGTGGGGAGAGCAGTACTTC. Translated, it gives CASRESGWGEQYF.

This clonotype was counted between two and nine times. The chain employs TRBV13 and TRBJ2-1; 10 positions agree with TRBD2. Germline trimming cut 4 bases from V and 7 bases from J; bases unmatched to any gene: 13. The CDR3 is made up of 17 amino acids. CDR1 and CDR2 from the germline V gene are PRHDT and FYEKMQ (reference sequence). The CDR3 region is CASSSQGLAGVQNEQFF. The DNA for the CDR3 is TGTGCCAGCAGCTCCCAAGGGCTAGCGGGAGTCCAGAATGAGCAGTTCTTC.

CDR3 DNA: TGTGCCACCAGCGGAGGGTCCTATAATTCACCCCTCCACTTT. This encodes CATSGGSYNSPLHF. The chain combines TRBV15 with TRBJ1-6; D is unclear. The CDR3 has 14 residues. Germline CDR1 LNHNV, CDR2 YYDKDF (reference sequence). V was cut by 5 bases and J by 1 base, with 6 bases left in between.

Only a few counts were recorded for this clonotype. This chain links TRBV6-2 or TRBV6-3 with TRBJ2-3, with D unclear. The germline CDR1 and CDR2 sequences are MNHEY and SVGEGT. The V end was cut by 5 bases, the J end by 2 bases, with 8 bases between. The CDR3 loop spans 13 amino acids. The CDR3 DNA follows: TGTGCCAGCAGTCGAGCCTACACAGATACGCAGTATTTT. Protein product: CASSRAYTDTQYF.

This clonotype has at least ten counts. The chain's CDR3 is CSVGKGLATRNEQFF. The DNA for the CDR3 is TGCAGCGTTGGGAAGGGACTAGCGACGCGGAATGAGCAGTTCTTC. The chain uses TRBV29-1 and TRBJ2-1, with 10 bases identical to TRBD2. The J segment lost 7 bases and the V segment lost 4 bases, leaving 10 bases of the junction unmatched. The CDR3 consists of 15 residues. CDR1 SQVTM and CDR2 ANQGSEA come from the germline V gene.

This sequence joins TRBV30 and TRBJ2-7, with D perhaps matching TRBD1 or TRBD2 (7 bases each). From germline, CDR1 is GTSNPN and CDR2 SVGIG (reference sequence). The CDR3 length is 13 residues. V was cut by 1 base and J by 6 bases, with 13 bases left in between. CDR3 sequence (DNA): TGTGCCTGGAGTGACCAGGGGGGGAGCGAGCAGTACTTC. This encodes CAWSDQGGSEQYF.

This clonotype occurred many times. The rearrangement uses TRBV28 and TRBJ2-7; D uncertain. The germline V gene encodes CDR1 MDHEN and CDR2 SYDVKM. Trimming left V 5 bases short and J 4 bases short, with 12 bases between. The CDR3 contains 13 residues. CDR3 in DNA: TGTGCCAGCAGTCTTCAGGTTGGTTACGAGCAGTACTTC. Protein sequence: CASSLQVGYEQYF.

This clonotype was seen repeatedly, ten times or more. The V and J genes are TRBV24-1 and TRBJ1-5; no definite D call. Germline V CDR1 and CDR2: KGHDR, SFDVKD. CDR3 size: 16 residues. The ends were cut back, 5 bases at V and 4 bases at J, with 17 bases in the middle. Here the CDR3 reads CATSAISFPNNQPQHF. Written as DNA, the CDR3 is TGTGCCACCAGTGCCATCAGCTTCCCCAATAATCAGCCCCAGCATTTT.

This clonotype was picked up many times. The chain recombines TRBV7-9 with TRBJ1-1; D unclear. CDR1 and CDR2 (germline): SEHNR, FQNEAQ (reference sequence). The CDR3 contains 14 residues. Trimming removed 5 bases at V and 2 bases at J, with 12 bases between. The CDR3 bases are TGTGCCAGCAGCCCCCGCAACGGTAACACTGAAGCTTTCTTT. Translating gives CASSPRNGNTEAFF.

A remark on this clonotype: A much larger clone lies one base from this, so it may be a read error. The chain joins TRBV4-3 to TRBJ1-2; unclear D gene. This CDR3 has 14 amino acids. CDR1 and CDR2 from the germline V gene are LGHNA and YSLEER. The CDR3 sequence: CASNQVPPNYGYTF. The CDR3 DNA sequence: TGCGCCAGCAACCAAGTTCCACCTAACTATGGCTACACCTTC.

Only a few counts were recorded for this clonotype. In DNA, the CDR3 is TGTGCCAGCAGTTACTCTCGCAACCCCCCGGAGACCCAGTACTTC. Translation: CASSYSRNPPETQYF. The chain couples TRBV6-6 to TRBJ2-5; D not resolved. The germline CDR1 and CDR2 sequences are MNHNY and SVGAGI (reference sequence). Trimming removed 0 bases from V and 5 bases from J, with 13 bases in between. The CDR3 is 15 amino acids.

This clonotype was detected ten times or more. This sequence joins TRBV11-2 and TRBJ2-5, with 8 bases lining up with TRBD2. V lost 3 bases to trimming and J lost 5 bases; unmatched junction nucleotides: 8. The germline V gene encodes CDR1 SGHAT and CDR2 FQNNGV. This CDR3 has 15 amino acids. The CDR3 coding sequence is TGTGCCAGCAGCTTTACCGGGACTAGGGAGGAGACCCAGTACTTC. It translates to CASSFTGTREETQYF.

This clonotype was recorded a few times. The V and J genes are TRBV6-1 and TRBJ1-4; perhaps TRBD1 as D (5 bases). CDR1 is MNHNS, CDR2 SASEGT, per germline. V was pared by 8 bases and J by 7 bases, with 11 bases between. This CDR3 is 12 amino acids long. CDR3 DNA sequence: TGTGCCAGCGGGCAGGGAGGTGAAAAACTGTTTTTT. Its protein is CASGQGGEKLFF.

This clonotype was observed a handful of times. This chain joins TRBV14 and TRBJ2-7; unclear D gene. The length of the CDR3 is 13 residues. Between the trimmed V and J ends, which lost 4 bases and 3 bases, there was a span of 10 bases. CDR1 and CDR2 (germline): SGHDN, FVKESK. CDR3: CASSLTQIYEQYF. Here the CDR3 DNA reads TGTGCCAGCAGCCTCACCCAGATCTACGAGCAGTACTTC.

J is TRBJ1-1 and V is TRBV30; D is possibly TRBD1 (6 bases). From germline, CDR1 is GTSNPN and CDR2 SVGIG (reference sequence). The germline V and J ends were trimmed by 4 bases and 0 bases, with 12 bases remaining between them. There are 14 residues in the CDR3. The DNA for the CDR3 is TGTGCCTGGACCCCGGGACACATGAACACTGAAGCTTTCTTT. Residues: CAWTPGHMNTEAFF.

This chain uses TRBV18 with TRBJ2-6; 7 bases are shared with TRBD1. J lost 0 bases, V lost 3 bases, and 5 bases had no gene match. Looked up from germline, CDR1 is KGHSH and CDR2 is LQKENI. The CDR3 runs to 17 residues. As DNA, the CDR3 is TGTGCCAGCTCACCCGGACAGGCGCACTCTGGGGCCAACGTCCTGACTTTC. Amino acids: CASSPGQAHSGANVLTF.